This TCR beta chain was profiled in a study of T cell responses to AZD1222 COVID-19 vaccine (dated by TCRdb to about 2021). Describing the broader study: TCR sequencing covered 233 trial participants: 200 to 220 given two doses of AZD1222 and approximately 26 given two doses of MenACWY control vaccine. Trial participants were enrolled by age into subgroups of 18-55, 56-69 and 70-plus years, and around 150, 29 and 61 TCR-sequenced participants, respectively, were included in these subgroups. What the research found in general, with its limitations: No day 14 peak-response samples were available, so repertoires were characterized only after the peak T cell response. After two AZD1222 doses, spike-specific TCR breadth and depth were significantly higher than at day 0 and than in MenACWY recipients. CD4 TCRs associated with the vaccine covered the entire spike protein, and the dominant responses were in regions 160-218 and 743-854. Only a handful of AZD1222 recipients were SARS-CoV-2 seropositive at baseline, limiting conclusions about previously exposed vaccinees. In the small 56-69-year group, the increase in depth fell short of significance, most likely because of low power. Reportedly, almost half of the unique spike-specific TCRs recognized epitopes lying outside the regions that are mutated in the B.1.351 and B.1.1.7 variants. Participants were mostly white British, with more females than males. The authors suggested clonal diversity may have been underestimated.

The CDR3, cysteine through phenylalanine, is 16 amino acids long. The retained sequence is limited to the CDR3, 48 bases, with the frame set at the first base. Sequences LNHNV (CDR1) and YYDKDF (CDR2) are obtained from the germline V gene (reference sequence). The germline ends are 11 bases apart after V is trimmed by 0 bases and J by 0 bases. This clone appeared a single time. Its cognate antigen has yet to be identified. No base qualities exist here, and no much larger clone lies one base off it. The CDR3 regions of human TCRbeta chains were analyzed by immunosequencing. In the original analysis: Repertoire TCRs were checked for matches against a reference library of SARS-CoV-2-specific TCRs that had been generated using the MIRA antigen-specificity platform. Breadth was defined as the fraction of unique TCRs that were SARS-CoV-2-associated. Depth was defined as the fraction of total T cells that were SARS-CoV-2-associated. Using the MIRA data, every spike-specific TCR was mapped to the spike region that the TCR reacted to and assigned to either a CD4 or a CD8 class. Log10-transformed breadth and depth values were compared by one-way ANOVA with Sidak's multiple comparisons tests. Held by TCRdb, this immuneACCESS table contains in-frame sequences only and omits some clones. Under half of the omission traces to an unresolved V gene where checked; the cause of the rest is unknown. V, J and clone size derive from that table, while D and trimming were established from the DNA sequence. Present in this sample are approximately 140,000 clones, 91% of which were seen just once. Clones ranked in the top ten supply about 3.8% of the sample.

The label giving this sample's time point can be read as: about 28 days (+/-7) after the second vaccine dose. AZD1222 recipients given second doses at about 4 weeks or at about 12 weeks were pooled, since spike-specific TCR depth and breadth were not found to differ between the two schedules. The vaccinee samples were drawn from two UK trials, COV001 and COV002, one of which was a single-blind randomized controlled phase 2/3 trial testing AZD1222 (ChAdOx1 nCoV-19) in healthy adults. For TCRbeta chain sequencing, PBMC samples were collected from trial participants at day 0 and at day 28 after the second dose.

The TCR comes from an adult who received the AZD1222 COVID-19 vaccine. The chain uses TRBV15 and TRBJ1-1, with the D gene too uncertain to name. The specimen comprised peripheral blood, sampled 28 days after the second AZD1222 dose. Here is the DNA: TGTGCCACCAGCAGAGATGGGAAAAGGGTGAACACTGAAGCTTTCTTT. It is translated as CATSRDGKRVNTEAFF.